This T cell receptor (beta chain) originates from a study of breast tumors, draining lymph nodes, adjacent tissues. Breast cancer patients provided tissue from their axillary draining lymph nodes. TCRdb re-derived calls from the multiplex PCR reads in MiXCR, one entry per CDR3 protein. The sample carries around 230,000 distinct CDR3 sequences, around 35% recorded once. This clonotype occurred many times. The CDR3 runs 14 residues. After removal of 3 bases from V and 2 bases from J, the junction contained 2 bases not matched to a gene. CDR1 and CDR2 (germline): SGHAT, FQNNGV. The sequenced sample consisted of axillary lymph node tissue. J is TRBJ2-3 and V is TRBV11-2; 7 bases align to TRBD2. This receptor was identified in a female donor with breast cancer. Some clones in this sample may be carry-over from other donors' samples. CDR3 sequence (DNA): TGTGCCAGCAGCTTTGGGACTACCACAGATACGCAGTATTTT. Protein product: CASSFGTTTDTQYF.